The sequence of this T cell receptor beta chain was determined in a study of T cell responses to AZD1222 COVID-19 vaccine. About the study: Analysis merged second doses at about 4 or about 12 weeks.

About this clone: What it binds is unknown.

This CDR3 comprises 15 residues. V trimming: 5 bases; J trimming: 5 bases; junction bases outside the gene matches: 8. The germline V gene encodes CDR1 SGHAT and CDR2 FQDESV (reference sequence). The study's findings and limits: White British people made up most donors, females outnumbered males, and clonal diversity was possibly underestimated. Spike-wide coverage was observed for vaccine-associated CD4 TCRs, with dominant responses at 160-218 and 743-854.

Using immunoSEQ multiplex PCR, the repertoire was profiled, and TCRdb retains in-frame clones only, with some absent. The table includes about 94,000 clones, around 89% detected once. The origin of this receptor is an adult in good health. The sequencing here drew on peripheral blood, taken on day 0 of AZD1222 vaccination. The chain uses TRBV11-1 and TRBJ2-3; 9 bases are shared with TRBD1. The CDR3: CASSASGQGVDTQYF. DNA of the CDR3: TGTGCCAGCAGCGCATCGGGACAGGGCGTAGATACGCAGTATTTT. Using reference TRBV11-1 and TRBJ2-3 for the parts outside the CDR3, the full variable domain is EAEVAQSPRYKITEKSQAVAFWCDPISGHATLYWYRQILGQGPELLVQFQDESVVDDSQLPKDRFSAERLKGVDSTLKIQPAELGDSAMYLCASSASGQGVDTQYFGPGTRLTVL.